Shown below are 31 T cell receptor beta chains from a single sample sequenced in a study of blood T cell repertoires in COVID-19 (dated by TCRdb to 2018 to 2020). The protocol used for the library was the immunoSEQ multiplex PCR assay. TCRdb re-hosts the immuneACCESS table, in-frame sequences only. Its copies lack some clones; in the studies checked, an unresolved V gene accounts for under half of them, and the cause for the rest is not known. Recorded for this sample are about 440,000 clones; 80% to 90% of them occurred a single time. 4% to 4.5% of the sample goes to the ten largest clones. The sequencing sample was made of peripheral blood. The receptors here all came from a woman aged 30 to 39 with acute or convalescent COVID-19.

As for this clone: This CDR3 is also generated by other DNA sequences in the sample. The chain joins TRBV5-1 to TRBJ2-3; D remains unclear. CDR3 length: 14 residues. Germline CDR1 reads SGHRS; CDR2 reads YFSETQ. Trimming shortened V by 1 base and J by 6 bases, and 12 bases separated the two germline ends. The CDR3 DNA follows: TGCGCCAGCAGCTTGACAGAATCTACGGATACGCAGTATTTT. This encodes CASSLTESTDTQYF.

The chain couples TRBV29-1 to TRBJ2-6, with TRBD1 matching 11 bases. Germline trimming cut 7 bases from V and 0 bases from J; bases unmatched to any gene: 14. This CDR3 is 19 amino acids long. The germline V gene has CDR1 SQVTM and CDR2 ANQGSEA. The DNA for the CDR3 is TGCAGCGGGGACAGGGGGGTTTTAATTTTCGTCTCTGGGGCCAACGTCCTGACTTTC. It yields the protein CSGDRGVLIFVSGANVLTF.

The V call is TRBV7-9, the J call TRBJ2-5; a weak D match, TRBD2 (6 bases). The CDR3 loop spans 13 amino acids. Germline V gene lookup returns CDR1 SEHNR and CDR2 FQNEAQ (reference sequence). V dropped 5 bases and J dropped 1 base, with 8 bases sitting between them. DNA of the CDR3: TGTGCCAGCAGCCTGGGACTCCAAGAGACCCAGTACTTC. Its translation is CASSLGLQETQYF.

This clone was seen a single time. The chain combines TRBV10-1 with TRBJ2-1; 10 bases are shared with TRBD2. The CDR3 covers 20 residues. Germline-derived CDR1 and CDR2 are WNHNN and SYGVQD (reference sequence). V lost 3 bases, J lost 5 bases, and 19 bases stayed unmatched. DNA of the CDR3: TGCGCCAGCAGTGATTTGAGGACTAGCGGCGGGTTGGGTAAAAACAATGAGCAGTTCTTC. It translates to CASSDLRTSGGLGKNNEQFF.

This sequence joins TRBV7-2 and TRBJ2-3, with TRBD2 matching over 7 bases. CDR3 size: 15 residues. Germline V gives CDR1 SGHTA, CDR2 FQGNSA. V dropped 5 bases and J dropped 1; count of bases not matched to a gene: 6. For the CDR3, the DNA is TGTGCCAGCAGCAGAGGACTAGTAGGCACAGATACGCAGTATTTT. This sequence encodes CASSRGLVGTDTQYF.

The rearrangement uses TRBV28 and TRBJ2-5; no reliable D call. This CDR3 region has 12 residues. The germline V and J ends were trimmed by 3 bases and 5 bases, with 7 bases remaining between them. Germline V gene data show CDR1 as MDHEN and CDR2 as SYDVKM. The DNA of the CDR3 is TGTGCCAGCAGTTTCGGTCATGAGACCCAGTACTTC. Its translation: CASSFGHETQYF.

This clone was seen just once. This chain connects TRBV11-2 to TRBJ2-5, with a tentative D call TRBD1 (7 bases). There are 19 residues in the CDR3. The germline gives CDR1 SGHAT, CDR2 FQNNGV. V lost 5 bases and J lost 4, with 29 bases in between. CDR3 nucleotides: TGTGCCAGCAGCCGAAGGAATTTCAGGGACAGCGAGGGAGGAGAGACCCAGTACTTC. Residues: CASSRRNFRDSEGGETQYF.

V gene TRBV6-4 combines with J gene TRBJ2-4, with TRBD2 identical over 7 bases. V shed 7 bases, J shed 9 bases, and the junction held 6 bases outside the gene matches. Germline CDR1 MRHNA, CDR2 SNTAGT. This CDR3 comprises 12 residues. The CDR3 loop reads CASIRAGRIQYF. CDR3 nucleotide sequence: TGTGCCAGCATTCGAGCGGGGCGCATTCAGTACTTC.

The V gene is TRBV2, the J gene TRBJ2-2; 7 bases are a match to TRBD2. The V and J ends lost 8 bases and 7 bases, in that order; junction bases with no gene match: 7. The CDR3 contains 13 residues. Germline CDR1 SNHLY, CDR2 FYNNEI. DNA for the CDR3: TGTGCCAGCTCCCGGGGGGAGGTCGGGGAGCTGTTTTTT. Residues: CASSRGEVGELFF. The whole variable domain, filled in from reference TRBV2 and TRBJ2-2, reads EPEVTQTPSHQVTQMGQEVILRCVPISNHLYFYWYRQILGQKVEFLVSFYNNEISEKSEIFDDQFSVERPDGSNFTLKIRSTKLEDSAMYFCASSRGEVGELFFGEGSRLTVL.

This chain joins TRBV7-3 and TRBJ1-3; no clear D gene. Germline assignment: CDR1 SGHTA and CDR2 FQGTGA. Trimming left V 5 bases short and J 2 bases short, with 10 bases between. CDR3 size: 14 residues. The CDR3 loop is CASSISEAGNTIYF. CDR3 nucleotides: TGTGCCAGCAGCATCAGTGAGGCTGGAAACACCATATATTTT.

CDR3: CASSSLWGGAREQYF. As DNA, the CDR3 is TGTGCCAGCAGCTCCCTATGGGGGGGGGCTAGGGAGCAGTACTTC. J is TRBJ2-7 and V is TRBV7-2, with TRBD2 as a possible D gene (7 bases). In germline, CDR1 is SGHTA, CDR2 FQGNSA. V shed 4 bases and J shed 7 bases, with 20 bases lying between them. This CDR3 is 15 amino acids long.

Note on this clone: Other DNA sequences in the same sample also yield this CDR3. This rearrangement joins TRBV12-3 or TRBV12-4 to TRBJ2-5; unclear D gene. CDR3 length equals 13 residues. V was trimmed by 3 bases and J by 4 bases, leaving 9 bases between them. CDR3: CASSLSLRETQYF. CDR3 coding DNA: TGTGCCAGCAGTTTGTCCCTCCGAGAGACCCAGTACTTC.

V usage is TRBV19 and J usage is TRBJ1-1, with D unresolved. V was cut by 5 bases and J by 5 bases, with 9 bases left in between. The germline gives CDR1 LNHDA, CDR2 SQIVND (reference sequence). The CDR3 is 12 amino acids. The CDR3 sequence: CASSSGRTEAFF. The CDR3 DNA follows: TGTGCCAGTAGTTCCGGGAGAACTGAAGCTTTCTTT. The variable domain in full, completed from reference TRBV19 and TRBJ1-1, reads DGGITQSPKYLFRKEGQNVTLSCEQNLNHDAMYWYRQDPGQGLRLIYYSQIVNDFQKGDIAEGYSVSREKKESFPLTVTSAQKNPTAFYLCASSSGRTEAFFGQGTRLTVV.

As for this clone: Other DNA sequences from this sample encode an identical CDR3 as well. The V gene is TRBV12-3 or TRBV12-4, the J gene TRBJ1-3, with D uncertain. Trimming removed 5 bases from V and 0 bases from J, with 5 bases in between. This CDR3 is built from 13 residues. This CDR3 is CASSRSSGNTIYF. CDR3 nucleotide sequence: TGTGCCAGCAGTAGGAGCTCTGGAAACACCATATATTTT.

This sequence joins TRBV28 and TRBJ2-7; D perhaps matches TRBD2 (6 bases). Trimming left V 5 bases short and J 0 bases short, with 14 bases between. Germline V CDR1 and CDR2: MDHEN, SYDVKM. CDR3 size: 15 residues. The CDR3 loop reads CASSPPRGNSYEQYF. The CDR3 DNA is TGTGCCAGCAGTCCCCCCCGGGGGAACTCCTACGAGCAGTACTTC.

The CDR3, as DNA: TGTGCCAGCAGAGCGGGAGGGGGTAGCGACGAGCAGTACTTC. Its protein is CASRAGGGSDEQYF. V usage is TRBV6-5 and J usage is TRBJ2-7, with 10 positions matching TRBD2. V gave up 6 bases and J gave up 5 bases; unmatched junction bases: 7. The V gene's germline CDR1 is MNHEY and CDR2 SVGAGI. The CDR3 is 14 amino acids.

The rearrangement joins TRBV6-5 to TRBJ1-5, with D perhaps matching TRBD1 (6 bases). The V gene lost 6 bases and the J gene lost 7 bases, with 16 bases spanning the gap. Germline CDR1 and CDR2: MNHEY and SVGAGI. This CDR3 region has 14 residues. Written as DNA, the CDR3 is TGTGCCAGCAGCGGGACAAAATCGCGACAGCCCCAGCATTTT. The encoded protein is CASSGTKSRQPQHF.

This chain joins TRBV7-3 and TRBJ2-3, with 9 bases matching TRBD1. Germline CDR1 SGHTA, CDR2 FQGTGA. V gave up 5 bases and J gave up 3 bases; unmatched junction bases: 6. The CDR3 has 15 residues. CDR3 residues: CASSPGTGYTDTQYF. The CDR3 coding sequence is TGTGCCAGCAGCCCCGGGACAGGGTATACAGATACGCAGTATTTT.

The rearrangement links TRBV18 to TRBJ2-5, with D perhaps TRBD2 (5 bases). CDR3 size: 14 residues. The V end lost 3 bases, the J end lost 3 bases, and 11 bases lay between the germline ends. Germline V CDR1 and CDR2: KGHSH, LQKENI. CDR3 DNA sequence: TGTGCCAGCTCACCCCGGTGGGAGAAAGAGACCCAGTACTTC. Translating it yields CASSPRWEKETQYF.

This clone was recorded only once. The chain recombines TRBV28 with TRBJ1-5; maybe TRBD1 (5 bases). In germline, CDR1 is MDHEN, CDR2 SYDVKM. The CDR3 contains 13 residues. Trimming stripped 6 bases from V and 4 bases from J, with 10 bases between. CDR3 DNA: TGTGCCAGCAGACAGGATTGGAATCAGCCCCAGCATTTT. Translated: CASRQDWNQPQHF.

This clone was observed once. This rearrangement joins TRBV5-5 to TRBJ2-7, with a weak D call TRBD1 (6 bases). The CDR3 covers 14 residues. Germline-derived CDR1 and CDR2 are SGHKS and YYEKEE (reference sequence). The V end lost 5 bases, the J end lost 0 bases, and 12 bases lay between the germline ends. CDR3 DNA: TGTGCCAGCAGTACCGGGACATCCTCCTACGAGCAGTACTTC. Protein sequence: CASSTGTSSYEQYF.

The V call is TRBV5-1, the J call TRBJ2-5; TRBD2 matches at 7 bases. This CDR3 is 14 amino acids long. Germline loops: CDR1 SGHRS, CDR2 YFSETQ. V was pared by 1 base and J by 5 bases, with 5 bases of the junction left unmatched. CDR3 loop: CASSLPAGRETQYF. In nucleotides, the CDR3 is TGCGCCAGCAGCTTGCCAGCGGGGAGGGAGACCCAGTACTTC.

This chain uses TRBV27 with TRBJ2-7; the D gene is possibly TRBD1 (6 bases). V shed 3 bases and J shed 6 bases, with 12 bases lying between them. CDR1 MNHEY and CDR2 SMNVEV come from the germline V gene (reference sequence). The CDR3 is 13 amino acids. CDR3 nucleotides: TGTGCCAGCAGTTTGAACAGGGCGGGCGAGCAGTACTTC. This translates into CASSLNRAGEQYF.

The rearrangement uses TRBV19 and TRBJ1-1, with 7 bases aligning to TRBD1. The CDR3 is 14 residues long. The ends lost 4 bases at V and 1 base at J; junction bases unmatched: 3. Germline CDR1 and CDR2: LNHDA and SQIVND (reference sequence). The CDR3 protein is CASSTGQANTEAFF. The CDR3 DNA sequence: TGTGCCAGTAGTACAGGACAGGCGAACACTGAAGCTTTCTTT.

The rearrangement uses TRBV7-3 and TRBJ1-1, with TRBD1 matching 9 bases. V dropped 5 bases and J dropped 5; count of bases not matched to a gene: 9. There are 15 residues in the CDR3. CDR1 and CDR2 (germline): SGHTA, FQGTGA. The CDR3 coding sequence is TGTGCCAGCAGCCCAAACAGGGGGCTCATGACTGAAGCTTTCTTT. This gives the protein CASSPNRGLMTEAFF.

For the CDR3, the DNA is TGTGCCAGCAGGGGACAGCGTGAAGCTTTCTTT. It yields the protein CASRGQREAFF. The chain joins TRBV6-5 to TRBJ1-1; TRBD1 aligns across 7 bases. The CDR3 extends over 11 amino acids. V lost 6 bases, J lost 7 bases, and 2 bases stayed unmatched. Germline CDR1 is MNHEY and CDR2 is SVGAGI.

The genes are TRBV9 and TRBJ1-2; 7 bases are shared with TRBD1. Trimming removed 5 bases from V and 5 bases from J; junction bases left unmatched: 6. Germline CDR1 SGDLS, CDR2 YYNGEE. This CDR3 is built from 13 residues. CDR3 DNA sequence: TGTGCCAGCAGAGAATCAGGGGGGTATGGCTACACCTTC. Its protein product is CASRESGGYGYTF.

The V gene is TRBV29-1, the J gene TRBJ1-4; no definite D call. The CDR3 totals 15 residues. V shed 4 bases and J shed 8 bases, with 20 bases lying between them. Germline values: CDR1 SQVTM, CDR2 ANQGSEA. For the CDR3, the DNA is TGCAGCGTTGTGGTTCCCGGGCGCCGAGGGGAAAAACTGTTTTTT. As protein: CSVVVPGRRGEKLFF. Based on the CDR3 plus reference TRBV29-1 and TRBJ1-4, the full variable domain is SAVISQKPSRDICQRGTSLTIQCQVDSQVTMMFWYRQQPGQSLTLIATANQGSEATYESGFVIDKFPISRPNLTFSTLTVSNMSPEDSSIYLCSVVVPGRRGEKLFFGSGTQLSVL.

The chain is built from TRBV6-6 and TRBJ1-6, with a weak D call TRBD1 (6 bases). Germline assignment: CDR1 MNHNY and CDR2 SVGAGI (reference sequence). This CDR3 has 16 amino acids. V gave up 5 bases and J gave up 0 bases, with 11 bases separating them. The CDR3 region has the DNA TGTGCCAGCAGTAGGGGGGGGAGCTCCTATAATTCACCCCTCCACTTT. Translation: CASSRGGSSYNSPLHF.

The genes are TRBV3-1 (or the pseudogene TRBV3-2) and TRBJ1-1; D is unclear. CDR1 is LGHDT, CDR2 YNNKEL, per germline (reference sequence). The CDR3 consists of 12 residues. V lost 5 bases and J 10 bases, leaving 14 bases between the germline ends. This CDR3 reads CASSSRGRGAFF. CDR3 DNA: TGTGCCAGCAGCTCTCGAGGACGGGGAGCTTTCTTT.

The chain joins TRBV4-2 to TRBJ1-4, with 7 bases aligning to TRBD1. In germline, CDR1 is LGHNA, CDR2 YNFKEQ. This CDR3 comprises 14 residues. The trim removed 1 base at V and 8 bases at J, leaving 4 bases unmatched. For the CDR3, the DNA is TGTGCCAGCAGCCAAGCCGGGGACAGCGAAAAACTGTTTTTT. Translation gives CASSQAGDSEKLFF.